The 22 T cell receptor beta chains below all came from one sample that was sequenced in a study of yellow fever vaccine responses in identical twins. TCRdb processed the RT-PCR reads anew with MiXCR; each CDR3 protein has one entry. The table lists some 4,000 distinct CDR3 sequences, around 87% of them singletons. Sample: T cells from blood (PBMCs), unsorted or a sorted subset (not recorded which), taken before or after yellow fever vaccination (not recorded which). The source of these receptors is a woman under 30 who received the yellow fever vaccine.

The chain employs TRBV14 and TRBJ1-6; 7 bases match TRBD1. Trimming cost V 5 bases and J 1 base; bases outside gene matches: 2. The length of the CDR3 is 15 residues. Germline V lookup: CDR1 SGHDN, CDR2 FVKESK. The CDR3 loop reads CASSNRGSYNSPLHF. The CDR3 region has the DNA TGTGCCAGCAGCAACAGGGGTTCCTATAATTCACCCCTCCACTTT.

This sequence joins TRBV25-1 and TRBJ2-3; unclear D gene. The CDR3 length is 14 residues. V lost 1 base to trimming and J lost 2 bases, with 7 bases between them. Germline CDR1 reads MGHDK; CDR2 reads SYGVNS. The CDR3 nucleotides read TGTGCCAGCAGTGAATCCCCACACACAGATACGCAGTATTTT. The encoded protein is CASSESPHTDTQYF.

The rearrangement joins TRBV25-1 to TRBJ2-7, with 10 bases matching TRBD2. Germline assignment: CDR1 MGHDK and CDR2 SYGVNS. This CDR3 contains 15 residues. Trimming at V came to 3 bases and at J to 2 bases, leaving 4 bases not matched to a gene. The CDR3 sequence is CASSERTSGAYEQYF. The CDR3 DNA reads TGTGCCAGCAGTGAGAGGACTAGCGGAGCCTACGAGCAGTACTTC.

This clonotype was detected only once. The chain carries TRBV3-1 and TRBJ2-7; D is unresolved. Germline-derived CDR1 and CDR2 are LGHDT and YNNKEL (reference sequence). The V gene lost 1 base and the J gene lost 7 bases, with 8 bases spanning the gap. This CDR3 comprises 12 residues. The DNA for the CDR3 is TGTGCCAGCAGCCAAGGGGCCACGGAGCAGTACTTC. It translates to CASSQGATEQYF.

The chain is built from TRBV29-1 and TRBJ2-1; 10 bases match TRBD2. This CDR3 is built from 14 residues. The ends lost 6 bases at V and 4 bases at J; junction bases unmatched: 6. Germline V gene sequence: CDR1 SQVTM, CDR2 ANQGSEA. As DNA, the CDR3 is TGCAGCGTCCGATCTAGCGGGGGATACAATGAGCAGTTCTTC. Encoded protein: CSVRSSGGYNEQFF.

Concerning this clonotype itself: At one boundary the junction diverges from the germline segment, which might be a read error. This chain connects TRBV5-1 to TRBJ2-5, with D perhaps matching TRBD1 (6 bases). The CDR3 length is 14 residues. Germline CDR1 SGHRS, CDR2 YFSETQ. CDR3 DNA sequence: TGCGCCAGCAGCTTGGTCGGGGACAAAGGCGCGTTGAACTTC. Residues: CASSLVGDKGALNF.

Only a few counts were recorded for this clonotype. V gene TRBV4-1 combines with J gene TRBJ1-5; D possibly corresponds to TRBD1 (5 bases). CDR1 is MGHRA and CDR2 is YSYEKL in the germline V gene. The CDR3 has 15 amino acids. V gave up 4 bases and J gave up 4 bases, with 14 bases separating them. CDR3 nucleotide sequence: TGCGCCAGCAGCCCCGCGGGGGGGTGGAATCAGCCCCAGCATTTT. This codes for CASSPAGGWNQPQHF.

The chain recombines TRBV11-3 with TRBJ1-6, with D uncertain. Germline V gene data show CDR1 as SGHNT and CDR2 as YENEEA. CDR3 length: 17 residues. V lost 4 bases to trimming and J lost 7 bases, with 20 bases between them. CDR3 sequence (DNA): TGTGCCAGCAGCTCCATTCGGCGGGAAGTATCGAATTCACCCCTCCACTTT. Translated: CASSSIRREVSNSPLHF.

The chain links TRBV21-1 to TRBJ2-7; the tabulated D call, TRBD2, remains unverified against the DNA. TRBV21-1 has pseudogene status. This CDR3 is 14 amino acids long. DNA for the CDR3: TGTGCCAGCAGCCCTAAGCGGGGTACCTACGAGCAGTACTTC. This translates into CASSPKRGTYEQYF.

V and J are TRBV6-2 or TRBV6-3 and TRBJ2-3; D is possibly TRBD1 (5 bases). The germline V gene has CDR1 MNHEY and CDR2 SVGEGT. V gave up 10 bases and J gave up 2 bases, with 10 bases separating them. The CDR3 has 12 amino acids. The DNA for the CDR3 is TGTGCCATCCAGGGTTACACAGATACGCAGTATTTT. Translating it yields CAIQGYTDTQYF.

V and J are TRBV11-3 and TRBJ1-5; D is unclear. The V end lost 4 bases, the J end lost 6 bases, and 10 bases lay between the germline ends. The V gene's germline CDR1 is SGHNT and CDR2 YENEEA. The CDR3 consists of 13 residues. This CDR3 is CASSSSISQPQHF. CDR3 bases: TGTGCCAGCAGCTCCTCCATCAGTCAGCCCCAGCATTTT.

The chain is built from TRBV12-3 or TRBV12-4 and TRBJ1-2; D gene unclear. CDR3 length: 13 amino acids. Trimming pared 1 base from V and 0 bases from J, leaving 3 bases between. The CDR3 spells CASSLGANYGYTF. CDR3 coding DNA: TGTGCCAGCAGTTTAGGAGCTAACTATGGCTACACCTTC.

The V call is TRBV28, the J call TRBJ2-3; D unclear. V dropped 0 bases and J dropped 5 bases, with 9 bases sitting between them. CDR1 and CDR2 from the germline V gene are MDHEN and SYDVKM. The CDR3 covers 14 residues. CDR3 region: CASSLWFREDTQYF. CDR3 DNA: TGTGCCAGCAGTTTATGGTTCAGAGAAGATACGCAGTATTTT.

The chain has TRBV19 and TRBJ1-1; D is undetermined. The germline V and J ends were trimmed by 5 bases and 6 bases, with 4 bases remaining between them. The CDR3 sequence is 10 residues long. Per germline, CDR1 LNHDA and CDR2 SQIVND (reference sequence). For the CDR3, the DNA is TGTGCCAGTAGTGGGCCTGAAGCTTTCTTT. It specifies CASSGPEAFF.

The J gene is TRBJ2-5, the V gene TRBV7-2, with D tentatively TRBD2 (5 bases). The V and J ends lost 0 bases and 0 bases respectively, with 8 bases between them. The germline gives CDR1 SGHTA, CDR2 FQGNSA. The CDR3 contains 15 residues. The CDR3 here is CASSLAGSYQETQYF. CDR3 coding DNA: TGTGCCAGCAGCTTAGCAGGGAGCTACCAAGAGACCCAGTACTTC.

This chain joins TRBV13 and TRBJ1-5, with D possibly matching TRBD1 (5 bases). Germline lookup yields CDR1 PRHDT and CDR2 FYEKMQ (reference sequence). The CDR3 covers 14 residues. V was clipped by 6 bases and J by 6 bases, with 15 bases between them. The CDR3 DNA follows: TGTGCCAGCAGAGCCAGGGCGCCGGGTCAGCCCCAGCATTTT. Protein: CASRARAPGQPQHF.

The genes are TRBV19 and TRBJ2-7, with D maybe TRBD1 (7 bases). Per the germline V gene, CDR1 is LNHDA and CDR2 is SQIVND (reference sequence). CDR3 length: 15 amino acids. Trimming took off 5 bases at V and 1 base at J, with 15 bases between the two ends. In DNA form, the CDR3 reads TGTGCCAGTAGTCTCGGGCGGGGACAGTCCTACGAGCAGTACTTC. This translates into CASSLGRGQSYEQYF.

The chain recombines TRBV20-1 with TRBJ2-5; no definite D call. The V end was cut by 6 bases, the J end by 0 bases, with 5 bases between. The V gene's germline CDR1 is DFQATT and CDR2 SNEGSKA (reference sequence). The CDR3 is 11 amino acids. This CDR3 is CSAQNQETQYF. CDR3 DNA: TGCAGTGCGCAGAACCAAGAGACCCAGTACTTC.

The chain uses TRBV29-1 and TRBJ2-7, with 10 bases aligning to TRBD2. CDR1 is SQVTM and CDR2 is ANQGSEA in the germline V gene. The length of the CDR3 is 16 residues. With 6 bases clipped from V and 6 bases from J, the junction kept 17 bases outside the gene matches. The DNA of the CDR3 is TGCAGCGTGGAATTACCCTCTAGCGGGAGTAGGTTCGAGCAGTACTTC. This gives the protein CSVELPSSGSRFEQYF.

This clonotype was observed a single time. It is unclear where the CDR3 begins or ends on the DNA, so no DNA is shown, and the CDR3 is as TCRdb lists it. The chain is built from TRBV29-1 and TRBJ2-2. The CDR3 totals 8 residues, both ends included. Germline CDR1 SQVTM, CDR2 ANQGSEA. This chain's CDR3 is CSSGSCFF.

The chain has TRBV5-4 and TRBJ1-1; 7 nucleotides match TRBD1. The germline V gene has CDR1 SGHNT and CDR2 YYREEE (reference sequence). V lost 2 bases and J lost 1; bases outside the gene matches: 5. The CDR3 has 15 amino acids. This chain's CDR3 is CASSLPGQQNTEAFF. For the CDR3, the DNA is TGTGCCAGCAGCTTACCGGGACAGCAGAACACTGAAGCTTTCTTT. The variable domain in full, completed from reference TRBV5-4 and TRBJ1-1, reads ETGVTQSPTHLIKTRGQQVTLRCSSQSGHNTVSWYQQALGQGPQFIFQYYREEENGRGNFPPRFSGLQFPNYSSELNVNALELDDSALYLCASSLPGQQNTEAFFGQGTRLTVV.

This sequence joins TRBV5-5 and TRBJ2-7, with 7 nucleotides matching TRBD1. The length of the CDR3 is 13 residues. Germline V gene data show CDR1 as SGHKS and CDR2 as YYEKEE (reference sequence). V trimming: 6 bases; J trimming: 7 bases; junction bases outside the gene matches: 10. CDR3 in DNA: TGTGCCAGCACCCTTATTGGGACAGATGAGCAGTACTTC. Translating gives CASTLIGTDEQYF.